This T cell receptor beta chain emerged from a study of tumor-infiltrating lymphocytes in localized non-small cell lung cancer. V trimming: 4 bases; J trimming: 9 bases; junction bases outside the gene matches: 1. CDR3 size: 12 residues. Germline assignment: CDR1 SGHTA and CDR2 FQGNSA. Generated by immunoSEQ multiplex PCR, the TCRdb table keeps only in-frame clones and is missing some. The sample contains roughly 16,000 clones, about three quarters of which appear only once. This TCR derives from a human donor with non-small cell lung cancer. The chain uses TRBV7-2 and TRBJ2-5, with TRBD1 matching 11 bases. Sequencing input: lung tumor tissue. CDR3 sequence: CASSSDRGPQYF. The CDR3 nucleotides are TGTGCCAGCAGCTCGGACAGGGGGCCCCAGTACTTC.